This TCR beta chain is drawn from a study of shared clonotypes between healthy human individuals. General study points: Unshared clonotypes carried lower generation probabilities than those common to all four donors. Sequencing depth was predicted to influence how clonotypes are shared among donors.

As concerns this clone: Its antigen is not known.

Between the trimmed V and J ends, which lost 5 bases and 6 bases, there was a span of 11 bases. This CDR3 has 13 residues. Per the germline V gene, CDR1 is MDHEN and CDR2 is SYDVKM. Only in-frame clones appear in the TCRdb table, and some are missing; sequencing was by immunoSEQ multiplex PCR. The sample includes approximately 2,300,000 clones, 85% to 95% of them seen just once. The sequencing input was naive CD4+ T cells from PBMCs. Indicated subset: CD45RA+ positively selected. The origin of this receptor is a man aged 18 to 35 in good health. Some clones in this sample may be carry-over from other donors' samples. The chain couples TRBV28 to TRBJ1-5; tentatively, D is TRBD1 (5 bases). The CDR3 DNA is TGTGCCAGCAGTGGTGCAGGGAGTCAGCCCCAGCATTTT. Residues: CASSGAGSQPQHF. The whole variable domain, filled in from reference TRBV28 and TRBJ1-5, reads DVKVTQSSRYLVKRTGEKVFLECVQDMDHENMFWYRQDPGLGLRLIYFSYDVKMKEKGDIPEGYSVSREKKERFSLILESASTNQTSMYLCASSGAGSQPQHFGDGTRLSIL.